The 20 T cell receptor beta chains given below trace back to one sample, sequenced in a study of T cell changes during pregnancy in multiple sclerosis. Assay: immunoSEQ multiplex PCR; the TCRdb copy retains only in-frame clones and omits some. The table has over 65,000 clones, approximately 91% seen once. Sequences were derived from peripheral blood, sampled in the first trimester of pregnancy. These receptors all stem from a female donor with multiple sclerosis, enrolled in a pregnancy study.

V and J are TRBV5-4 and TRBJ1-6, with 7 bases fitting TRBD1. Trimming at V came to 0 bases and at J to 5 bases, leaving 2 bases not matched to a gene. This CDR3 comprises 15 residues. The germline V gene encodes CDR1 SGHNT and CDR2 YYREEE (reference sequence). CDR3 bases: TGTGCCAGCAGCTTGGTTCAGGGGGATAATTCACCCCTCCACTTT. Residues: CASSLVQGDNSPLHF.

In this sample, this clone turned up once. The chain carries TRBV9 and TRBJ2-5; 8 bases are a match to TRBD1. V lost 6 bases to trimming and J lost 2 bases; unmatched junction nucleotides: 6. CDR3 length equals 14 residues. Germline V gene sequence: CDR1 SGDLS, CDR2 YYNGEE. CDR3 bases: TGTGCCAGCACCACAGGGGGACGACAAGAGACCCAGTACTTC. Translating gives CASTTGGRQETQYF.

The CDR3 protein is CASSLRPTVMNTEAFF. In DNA form, the CDR3 reads TGCGCCAGCAGCCTACGTCCGACAGTCATGAACACTGAAGCTTTCTTT. The chain uses TRBV5-1 and TRBJ1-1; D perhaps matches TRBD1 (5 bases). Trimming stripped 4 bases from V and 0 bases from J, with 16 bases between. Germline V CDR1 and CDR2: SGHRS, YFSETQ. The CDR3 is 16 amino acids.

This chain joins TRBV10-3 and TRBJ2-5; 9 bases map to TRBD2. J was trimmed by 1 base and V by 6 bases; bases with no gene match: 6. CDR3 length: 15 amino acids. Germline V CDR1 and CDR2: ENHRY, SYGVKD. The CDR3 loop reads CAISPLAGTQETQYF. As DNA, the CDR3 is TGTGCCATCAGCCCCCTAGCGGGGACCCAAGAGACCCAGTACTTC.

The chain recombines TRBV10-1 with TRBJ2-1; 7 bases agree with TRBD2. This CDR3 has 14 residues. Losses at the gene ends were 8 bases for V and 4 bases for J; bases not matched to a gene: 8. Germline V gene lookup returns CDR1 WNHNN and CDR2 SYGVQD (reference sequence). CDR3 protein: CASHGGSIYNEQFF. Written as DNA, the CDR3 is TGCGCCAGCCACGGCGGGAGTATTTACAATGAGCAGTTCTTC.

V gene TRBV9 combines with J gene TRBJ2-2, with 7 bases that match TRBD1. Germline CDR1 and CDR2: SGDLS and YYNGEE. The CDR3 spans 16 residues. The V gene end was trimmed by 0 bases and the J gene end by 6 bases; junction bases not matched to a gene: 8. In DNA, the CDR3 is TGTGCCAGCAGCGTAGGGGGACAGTTTGCGGCCGGGGAGCTGTTTTTT. Its protein is CASSVGGQFAAGELFF.

This chain links TRBV11-3 with TRBJ2-2, with 7 nucleotides matching TRBD1. V was clipped by 5 bases and J by 6 bases; unmatched bases: 6. This CDR3 contains 14 residues. Germline-derived CDR1 and CDR2 are SGHNT and YENEEA. CDR3 protein: CASSPMTGPGELFF. In DNA form, the CDR3 reads TGTGCCAGCAGCCCCATGACAGGGCCCGGGGAGCTGTTTTTT.

V and J are TRBV11-2 and TRBJ2-5; D gene uncertain. The CDR3 length is 13 residues. Trimming shortened V by 0 bases and J by 2 bases, and 4 bases separated the two germline ends. CDR1 is SGHAT and CDR2 is FQNNGV in the germline V gene. In nucleotides, the CDR3 is TGTGCCAGCAGCTTAGAACAGCAAGAGACCCAGTACTTC. Translating gives CASSLEQQETQYF.

This clone was picked up a small number of times. The J gene is TRBJ1-1, the V gene TRBV30; D remains ambiguous. The germline V gene encodes CDR1 GTSNPN and CDR2 SVGIG (reference sequence). Trimming shortened V by 1 base and J by 1 base, and 10 bases separated the two germline ends. The length of the CDR3 is 14 residues. The CDR3 is CAWSAGLRNTEAFF. The CDR3 DNA reads TGTGCCTGGAGTGCAGGACTTAGGAACACTGAAGCTTTCTTT.

The gene calls are TRBV18 and TRBJ2-3; TRBD2 matches 8 bases. V shed 8 bases and J 4 bases; nucleotides not matched to a gene: 8. The germline gives CDR1 KGHSH, CDR2 LQKENI. The CDR3 is made up of 14 amino acids. The CDR3 DNA follows: TGTGCCAGCAGGCCGGGACTAGGTGCAGATACGCAGTATTTT. Its protein product is CASRPGLGADTQYF.

This clone occurred a few times. This rearrangement joins TRBV9 to TRBJ2-7; D might be TRBD1 (6 bases). Germline V CDR1 and CDR2: SGDLS, YYNGEE. The germline V and J ends were trimmed by 3 bases and 0 bases, with 10 bases remaining between them. The length of the CDR3 is 14 residues. The CDR3 sequence is CASSARQDSYEQYF. The CDR3 DNA follows: TGTGCCAGCAGCGCCCGACAGGACTCCTACGAGCAGTACTTC.

This clone is a singleton in its sample. J is TRBJ1-3 and V is TRBV27, with 8 positions matching TRBD1. This CDR3 comprises 16 residues. Trimming took 6 bases from V and 3 from J; bases not matched to a gene: 10. Germline assignment: CDR1 MNHEY and CDR2 SMNVEV (reference sequence). CDR3 loop: CASSPQGARFGNTIYF. The CDR3 nucleotides are TGTGCCAGCAGCCCCCAGGGGGCAAGGTTTGGAAACACCATATATTTT.

This chain links TRBV11-2 with TRBJ2-7, with D possibly matching TRBD2 (6 bases). Trimming took off 4 bases at V and 9 bases at J, with 16 bases between the two ends. Germline V gene lookup returns CDR1 SGHAT and CDR2 FQNNGV. The CDR3 totals 13 residues. CDR3 coding DNA: TGTGCCAGCAGCTCGATTTATGAGGGAGGGCAGTACTTC. Amino acids: CASSSIYEGGQYF.

This clone was seen a few times. V usage is TRBV11-2 and J usage is TRBJ2-3, with 7 nucleotides matching TRBD1. V lost 6 bases and J lost 3; bases outside the gene matches: 9. The CDR3 is 15 amino acids. From germline, CDR1 is SGHAT and CDR2 FQNNGV. CDR3 DNA: TGTGCCAGCAGGCGACCGGGACAGATAACAGATACGCAGTATTTT. It yields the protein CASRRPGQITDTQYF.

This chain uses TRBV6-5 with TRBJ2-7; 9 positions agree with TRBD1. The V gene's germline CDR1 is MNHEY and CDR2 SVGAGI. V trimming: 5 bases; J trimming: 3 bases; junction bases outside the gene matches: 2. The CDR3 extends over 13 amino acids. The CDR3 loop is CASSRTGVYEQYF. The CDR3, as DNA: TGTGCCAGCAGTCGGACAGGGGTCTACGAGCAGTACTTC.

This chain connects TRBV28 to TRBJ2-1; TRBD1 matches at 11 bases. Germline values: CDR1 MDHEN, CDR2 SYDVKM. The CDR3 extends over 17 amino acids. Trimming cost V 5 bases and J 8 bases; bases outside gene matches: 14. CDR3 residues: CASSLDRGPVMSDEQFF. The CDR3 DNA sequence: TGTGCCAGCAGTCTGGACAGGGGGCCTGTAATGTCCGATGAGCAGTTCTTC.

The chain carries TRBV5-1 and TRBJ2-5, with D possibly matching TRBD1 (5 bases). Germline lookup yields CDR1 SGHRS and CDR2 YFSETQ. The V and J ends lost 1 base and 2 bases respectively, with 12 bases between them. This CDR3 comprises 15 residues. CDR3 nucleotide sequence: TGCGCCAGCAGCTTGAGCAGGGATGGACAAGAGACCCAGTACTTC. Protein product: CASSLSRDGQETQYF.

The V call is TRBV28, the J call TRBJ2-7, with D tentatively TRBD2 (7 bases). This CDR3 is built from 14 residues. Germline-derived CDR1 and CDR2 are MDHEN and SYDVKM. V gave up 8 bases and J gave up 0 bases, with 14 bases separating them. The CDR3 DNA is TGTGCCAGCGCCAGGGGAGGGGTCTCCTACGAGCAGTACTTC. It yields the protein CASARGGVSYEQYF.

The chain joins TRBV11-2 to TRBJ1-1, with unresolved D. V dropped 5 bases and J dropped 1 base, with 20 bases sitting between them. From germline, CDR1 is SGHAT and CDR2 FQNNGV. The CDR3 has 17 amino acids. Written as DNA, the CDR3 is TGTGCCAGCAGCCCATACCCTATTACCTTTTCGAACACTGAAGCTTTCTTT. It codes for CASSPYPITFSNTEAFF.

This clone appeared a single time. The chain carries TRBV28 and TRBJ1-5; 10 bases are a match to TRBD1. Germline loops: CDR1 MDHEN, CDR2 SYDVKM. V lost 8 bases, J lost 7 bases, and 8 bases stayed unmatched. The CDR3 sequence is 14 residues long. CDR3 bases: TGTGCCAGCGGCGCCGGGACAGGGGTCCAGCCCCAGCATTTT. The encoded protein is CASGAGTGVQPQHF.